This T cell receptor (beta chain) came from a study of cytomegalovirus exposure and HLA in healthy donors. For the study at large: Across more than 350 genotyped donors, about 81% landed in the Caucasian-associated ancestry cluster.

The CDR3 is made up of 14 amino acids. CDR1 and CDR2 (germline): LNHDA, SQIVND (reference sequence). The germline V and J ends were trimmed by 4 bases and 2 bases, with 9 bases remaining between them. On this clone: Its antigen is undetermined.

This PCR relied on a set of 60 Vbeta primers and 13 Jbeta primers. Profiled with immunoSEQ multiplex PCR; TCRdb holds only in-frame clones, not every one. Of approximately 93,000 clones in the sample, 55% to 70% were seen once. Healthy bone marrow donors supplied every sample. Study-level results: Per published reports, the classifier diagnosed cytomegalovirus status with high specificity and sensitivity. Among TCR beta chains of equal frequency, HLA-associated ones were more clonally expanded in a later analysis.

Sample: PBMCs. This sequence joins TRBV19 and TRBJ2-1, with unresolved D. The clonotype comes from a boy aged 5-17 years in good health and CMV-seropositive. The CDR3 bases are TGTGCCAGTAGTACGTACTTGACCTACAATGAGCAGTTCTTC. Its translation: CASSTYLTYNEQFF.